The 26 T cell receptor beta chains given below trace back to one sample, sequenced in a study of T-cell memory formation after mild COVID-19. TCRdb re-analysed the 5' RACE reads in MiXCR, keeping a single row per CDR3 protein. The sample holds 140,000 to 150,000 distinct CDR3 sequences, roughly 21% seen once. Specimen: PBMCs or a T cell subset sorted from them (not recorded which). The source of these receptors is an adult woman who had mild COVID-19 (a few samples of this study predate the infection). Cell type and time point are not known.

This clonotype has more than one count but fewer than ten. V is TRBV18 and J is TRBJ2-1; TRBD2 aligns across 7 bases. The V segment lost 4 bases and the J segment 10 bases; nucleotides outside the gene matches: 7. The CDR3 covers 13 residues. Germline assignment: CDR1 KGHSH and CDR2 LQKENI. CDR3 DNA: TGTGCCAGCTCACTCCGACTAGCTGAGGAGCAGTTCTTC. Amino acid sequence: CASSLRLAEEQFF.

This clonotype was counted between two and nine times. V is TRBV7-9 and J is TRBJ1-1; tentatively, D is TRBD1 (6 bases). Germline V gene lookup returns CDR1 SEHNR and CDR2 FQNEAQ (reference sequence). Trimming took 4 bases from V and 7 from J, leaving 19 bases between them. The CDR3 loop spans 15 amino acids. This CDR3 is CASSSKDRRSHEAFF. The DNA of the CDR3 is TGTGCCAGCAGCTCAAAAGACAGGAGGAGCCATGAAGCTTTCTTT.

A few counts support this clonotype. The chain links TRBV12-3 or TRBV12-4 to TRBJ1-2; D uncertain. This CDR3 is 13 amino acids long. Trimming shortened V by 7 bases and J by 6 bases, and 15 bases separated the two germline ends. This chain's CDR3 is CASTRSGSHGYTF. The DNA of the CDR3 is TGTGCCAGCACCCGCAGTGGGTCCCATGGCTACACCTTC.

V is TRBV18 and J is TRBJ1-1; 7 bases agree with TRBD1. Germline V gene sequence: CDR1 KGHSH, CDR2 LQKENI. The trim removed 4 bases at V and 10 bases at J, leaving 3 bases unmatched. The CDR3 contains 11 residues. CDR3 residues: CASSQGQLAFF. CDR3 sequence (DNA): TGTGCCAGCTCACAGGGACAGTTAGCTTTCTTT.

This clonotype occurred many times. This chain connects TRBV12-3 or TRBV12-4 to TRBJ2-7, with no clear D. V was pared by 4 bases and J by 9 bases, with 16 bases between. The CDR3 has 13 amino acids. CDR3 region: CASSSATGFGQYF. The CDR3, as DNA: TGTGCCAGCAGTTCAGCGACTGGATTCGGGCAGTACTTC.

This sequence joins TRBV4-1 and TRBJ2-3; 9 bases line up with TRBD2. Per germline, CDR1 MGHRA and CDR2 YSYEKL. With 4 bases clipped from V and 7 bases from J, the junction kept 15 bases outside the gene matches. The CDR3 has 17 residues. DNA for the CDR3: TGCGCCAGCAGCCTACAAGCATTCGGCGGGGGGGCGAATACGCAGTATTTT. Residues: CASSLQAFGGGANTQYF.

This chain joins TRBV12-3 or TRBV12-4 and TRBJ2-7, with D unclear. Trimming stripped 7 bases from V and 8 bases from J, with 18 bases between. The CDR3 consists of 13 residues. CDR3 nucleotide sequence: TGTGCCAGCATCCCCCCGGGCAAAATCAAGCAGTACTTC. It is translated as CASIPPGKIKQYF.

This chain joins TRBV5-1 and TRBJ1-1; TRBD1 is a possible D gene (5 bases). This CDR3 is 15 amino acids long. Germline V CDR1 and CDR2: SGHRS, YFSETQ. V shed 0 bases and J shed 2 bases, with 11 bases lying between them. The CDR3 DNA reads as TGCGCCAGCAGCTTGGTACCAGGGACCAACACTGAAGCTTTCTTT. Translation: CASSLVPGTNTEAFF.

The rearrangement joins TRBV30 to TRBJ2-5; 7 positions agree with TRBD2. The V and J ends lost 3 bases and 1 base, in that order; junction bases with no gene match: 14. Germline loops: CDR1 GTSNPN, CDR2 SVGIG (reference sequence). The CDR3 totals 17 residues. CDR3 residues: CAWRSRASGRPQETQYF. As DNA, the CDR3 is TGTGCCTGGAGATCGAGGGCATCCGGGAGGCCCCAAGAGACCCAGTACTTC.

This clonotype was counted a few times. The germline gene is not matched at one end of the junction; a read error may be the cause. The chain couples TRBV4-3 to TRBJ2-1, with 7 bases that match TRBD2. The germline CDR1 and CDR2 sequences are LGHNA and YSLEER. The CDR3 loop spans 16 amino acids. CDR3: CASSQGWRGSFNEQFF. In DNA, the CDR3 is TGCGCCAGCAGCCAAGGTTGGCGGGGGTCCTTCAATGAGCAGTTCTTC.

This rearrangement joins TRBV6-2 or TRBV6-3 to TRBJ2-5; tentative D call: TRBD2 (5 bases). Germline loops: CDR1 MNHEY, CDR2 SVGEGT. The CDR3 is 14 amino acids. V was trimmed by 8 bases and J by 0 bases, leaving 13 bases between them. CDR3 nucleotide sequence: TGTGCCAGCCAACTAGGAAGGTACCAAGAGACCCAGTACTTC. The encoded protein is CASQLGRYQETQYF.

This clonotype was detected only a few times. This chain connects TRBV7-8 to TRBJ2-3; D uncertain. The germline gives CDR1 SGHVS, CDR2 FQNEAQ. The CDR3 has 11 residues. V was cut by 5 bases and J by 4 bases, with 4 bases left in between. Here the CDR3 DNA reads TGTGCCAGCAGCGTCGCAGATACGCAGTATTTT. Translated: CASSVADTQYF.

The rearrangement links TRBV29-1 to TRBJ1-1; D remains unclear. The V gene lost 3 bases and the J gene lost 7 bases, with 18 bases spanning the gap. Germline-derived CDR1 and CDR2 are SQVTM and ANQGSEA. The CDR3 is 14 amino acids. The CDR3 protein is CSVDRPVDRFEAFF. CDR3 coding DNA: TGCAGCGTTGATCGACCCGTGGATAGGTTTGAAGCTTTCTTT. Together with reference TRBV29-1 and TRBJ1-1, the CDR3 gives the full variable domain: SAVISQKPSRDICQRGTSLTIQCQVDSQVTMMFWYRQQPGQSLTLIATANQGSEATYESGFVIDKFPISRPNLTFSTLTVSNMSPEDSSIYLCSVDRPVDRFEAFFGQGTRLTVV.

J is TRBJ2-1 and V is TRBV20-1, with 8 bases matching TRBD2. This CDR3 comprises 15 residues. Unmatched junction bases numbered 3, after V lost 0 bases and J lost 2 bases. The germline CDR1 and CDR2 sequences are DFQATT and SNEGSKA (reference sequence). In DNA, the CDR3 is TGCAGTGCTAGAGATAAAGCGGGAGCCTACAATGAGCAGTTCTTC. Protein sequence: CSARDKAGAYNEQFF.

This clonotype has just a few counts. Here the CDR3 reads CASRSKRGGLTGELFF. For the CDR3, the DNA is TGTGCCAGCAGGTCTAAGCGGGGGGGCCTCACCGGGGAGCTGTTTTTT. This chain connects TRBV12-3 or TRBV12-4 to TRBJ2-2; 10 bases are a match to TRBD2. The CDR3 spans 16 residues. Germline trimming cut 6 bases from V and 4 bases from J; bases unmatched to any gene: 8.

This clonotype has at least ten counts. This chain connects TRBV7-3 to TRBJ2-2; D possibly matches TRBD1 or TRBD2 (5 bases each). This CDR3 spans 14 amino acids. V was trimmed by 4 bases and J by 1 base, leaving 7 bases between them. The germline V gene has CDR1 SGHTA and CDR2 FQGTGA. In DNA, the CDR3 is TGTGCCAGCAGCTCGGGACGGAACACCGGGGAGCTGTTTTTT. The encoded protein is CASSSGRNTGELFF.

The chain has TRBV4-2 and TRBJ2-1; D is perhaps TRBD2 (5 bases). The germline V gene encodes CDR1 LGHNA and CDR2 YNFKEQ. The CDR3 spans 17 residues. Between the trimmed V and J ends, which lost 0 bases and 0 bases, there was a span of 12 bases. DNA for the CDR3: TGTGCCAGCAGCCAAGAAGGAAGCCGGGGCTCCTACAATGAGCAGTTCTTC. This sequence encodes CASSQEGSRGSYNEQFF.

V gene TRBV5-1 combines with J gene TRBJ2-1, with D tentatively TRBD1 or TRBD2 (5 bases each). Trimming shortened V by 4 bases and J by 2 bases, and 10 bases separated the two germline ends. Germline V CDR1 and CDR2: SGHRS, YFSETQ. The CDR3 totals 14 residues. The CDR3 here is CASSRDPTYNEQFF. CDR3 DNA sequence: TGCGCCAGCAGCCGGGACCCGACCTACAATGAGCAGTTCTTC. The complete variable domain, with remaining parts taken from reference TRBV5-1 and TRBJ2-1, reads KAGVTQTPRYLIKTRGQQVTLSCSPISGHRSVSWYQQTPGQGLQFLFEYFSETQRNKGNFPGRFSGRQFSNSRSEMNVSTLELGDSALYLCASSRDPTYNEQFFGPGTRLTVL.

The V and J genes are TRBV7-2 and TRBJ2-3, with 14 bases aligning to TRBD2. Trimming removed 5 bases from V and 5 bases from J; junction bases left unmatched: 12. The germline V gene encodes CDR1 SGHTA and CDR2 FQGNSA. This CDR3 has 18 amino acids. CDR3: CASSRGTSGSNFLDTQYF. The CDR3 bases are TGTGCCAGCAGCCGCGGGACTAGCGGGAGCAATTTCTTAGATACGCAGTATTTT. The variable domain in full, completed from reference TRBV7-2 and TRBJ2-3, reads GAGVSQSPSNKVTEKGKDVELRCDPISGHTALYWYRQSLGQGLEFLIYFQGNSAPDKSGLPSDRFSAERTGGSVSTLTIQRTQQEDSAVYLCASSRGTSGSNFLDTQYFGPGTRLTVL.

V gene TRBV6-4 combines with J gene TRBJ2-7; 7 bases are shared with TRBD1. The trim removed 4 bases at V and 4 bases at J, leaving 7 bases unmatched. The germline gives CDR1 MRHNA, CDR2 SNTAGT. The CDR3 loop spans 14 amino acids. In DNA form, the CDR3 reads TGTGCCAGCAGTGCCGGGGACAGAAAATACGAGCAGTACTTC. It is translated as CASSAGDRKYEQYF.

This clonotype was observed a handful of times. The gene calls are TRBV20-1 and TRBJ2-7; weak D call: TRBD1 (6 bases). The V and J ends lost 2 bases and 3 bases respectively, with 32 bases between them. This CDR3 has 20 residues. CDR1 is DFQATT and CDR2 is SNEGSKA in the germline V gene (reference sequence). The CDR3 region is CSARLQGAGAALHYYYEQYF. The CDR3 DNA follows: TGCAGTGCTAGATTACAGGGAGCAGGAGCGGCCCTCCACTACTACTACGAGCAGTACTTC.

The V call is TRBV2, the J call TRBJ2-3; TRBD2 agrees at 16 bases. V shed 6 bases and J 3 bases; nucleotides not matched to a gene: 3. Germline values: CDR1 SNHLY, CDR2 FYNNEI. The CDR3 runs 16 residues. CDR3 loop: CASRGTSGRETDTQYF. The CDR3 DNA reads as TGTGCCAGCAGAGGGACTAGCGGGAGGGAGACAGATACGCAGTATTTT.

This clonotype was counted many times. The rearrangement joins TRBV24-1 to TRBJ2-1, with 8 bases aligning to TRBD2. The CDR3 covers 16 residues. Germline trimming cut 9 bases from V and 7 bases from J; bases unmatched to any gene: 16. Germline V gene data show CDR1 as KGHDR and CDR2 as SFDVKD. CDR3 residues: CATSSPAGVRMNEQFF. The CDR3 DNA sequence: TGTGCCACCTCGTCGCCAGCGGGAGTGAGGATGAATGAGCAGTTCTTC.

V usage is TRBV18 and J usage is TRBJ2-7, with no clear D. The germline gives CDR1 KGHSH, CDR2 LQKENI. CDR3 size: 13 residues. Trimming removed 2 bases from V and 0 bases from J, with 5 bases in between. CDR3 bases: TGTGCCAGCTCACCAGTCAGCTCCTACGAGCAGTACTTC. Protein product: CASSPVSSYEQYF.

This clonotype was found a few times. The gene calls are TRBV7-7 and TRBJ2-5; tentatively, D is TRBD2 (5 bases). This CDR3 has 14 residues. V lost 5 bases and J lost 4, with 14 bases in between. Germline-derived CDR1 and CDR2 are SSHAT and FNYEAQ (reference sequence). DNA of the CDR3: TGTGCCAGCAGCCCAAGTGTGCGGGTAGAGACCCAGTACTTC. Residues: CASSPSVRVETQYF.

This clonotype was detected a few times. The rearrangement uses TRBV7-2 and TRBJ1-1; D might be TRBD1 (5 bases). The CDR3 runs to 14 residues. Germline V CDR1 and CDR2: SGHTA, FQGNSA. The V end lost 3 bases, the J end lost 6 bases, and 14 bases lay between the germline ends. The CDR3 here is CASSFQSGSPEAFF. The CDR3 DNA follows: TGTGCCAGCAGCTTCCAATCAGGGTCGCCTGAAGCTTTCTTT.